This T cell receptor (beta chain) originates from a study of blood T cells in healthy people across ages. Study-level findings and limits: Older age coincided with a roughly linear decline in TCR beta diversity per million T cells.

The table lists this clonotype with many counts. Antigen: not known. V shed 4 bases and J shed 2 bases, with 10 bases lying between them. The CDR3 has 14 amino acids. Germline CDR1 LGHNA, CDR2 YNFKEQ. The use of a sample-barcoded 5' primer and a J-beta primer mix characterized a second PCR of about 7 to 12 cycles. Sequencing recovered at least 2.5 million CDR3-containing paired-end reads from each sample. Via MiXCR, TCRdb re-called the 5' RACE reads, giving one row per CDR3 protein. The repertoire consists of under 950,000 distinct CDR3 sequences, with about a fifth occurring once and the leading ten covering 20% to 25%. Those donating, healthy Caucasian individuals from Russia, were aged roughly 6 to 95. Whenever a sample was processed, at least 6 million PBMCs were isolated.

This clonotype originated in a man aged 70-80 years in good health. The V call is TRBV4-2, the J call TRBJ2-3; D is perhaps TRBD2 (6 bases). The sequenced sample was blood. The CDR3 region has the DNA TGTGCCAGCAGCCGAATAGCGGCCACAGATACGCAGTATTTT. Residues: CASSRIAATDTQYF.